Following are 15 T cell receptor beta chains from one sample sequenced in a study of blood T cell repertoires in COVID-19 (dated by TCRdb to the early 2020s). Library construction relied on the immunoSEQ multiplex PCR assay. Not all clones reach the TCRdb copy of this immuneACCESS table, which keeps in-frame sequences only. Checked studies attribute under half of the gap to unresolved V genes and leave the rest unexplained. Within this sample are about 180,000 clones, with about 85% of them counted one time only. The ten largest clones represent about 5.8% of the sample. Sample: peripheral blood. These receptors were taken from a woman in her 50s with COVID-19, enrolled during active disease.

CDR3 in amino acids: CASSRGRESYEQYF. The CDR3 DNA sequence: TGTGCCAGCAGTCGCGGCCGGGAATCCTACGAGCAGTACTTC. The gene calls are TRBV6-5 and TRBJ2-7; D might be TRBD2 (5 bases). The germline CDR1 and CDR2 sequences are MNHEY and SVGAGI. Trimming pared 5 bases from V and 1 base from J, leaving 12 bases between. The CDR3 loop spans 14 amino acids.

The count of this clone is one. The chain joins TRBV12-5 to TRBJ1-5; the match to TRBD1 covers 8 bases. Germline lookup yields CDR1 LGHNT and CDR2 FRNRAP. This CDR3 is 15 amino acids long. The V gene end was trimmed by 6 bases and the J gene end by 2 bases; junction bases not matched to a gene: 6. CDR3 in amino acids: CASGSQGAGNQPQHF. CDR3 nucleotide sequence: TGTGCTAGTGGCTCCCAGGGGGCGGGCAATCAGCCCCAGCATTTT.

This chain connects TRBV18 to TRBJ1-2; D gene unclear. The ends were cut back, 6 bases at V and 4 bases at J, with 9 bases in the middle. The germline gives CDR1 KGHSH, CDR2 LQKENI. CDR3 length: 12 amino acids. CDR3 bases: TGTGCCAGCTCCTCTGGAGGCTATGGCTACACCTTC. It specifies CASSSGGYGYTF.

The chain uses TRBV4-1 and TRBJ2-5; 10 bases are a match to TRBD2. Germline CDR1 is MGHRA and CDR2 is YSYEKL. This CDR3 comprises 15 residues. The V gene end was trimmed by 1 base and the J gene end by 5 bases; junction bases not matched to a gene: 4. For the CDR3, the DNA is TGCGCCAGCAGCCAAGTAGCGGGGGGTGTGGAGACCCAGTACTTC. This translates into CASSQVAGGVETQYF.

V usage is TRBV7-9 and J usage is TRBJ2-1; 9 nucleotides line up with TRBD2. CDR1 and CDR2 from the germline V gene are SEHNR and FQNEAQ (reference sequence). The V segment lost 4 bases and the J segment 7 bases; nucleotides outside the gene matches: 8. This CDR3 comprises 15 residues. CDR3 amino acids: CASSSVLAGQNEQFF. Here the CDR3 DNA reads TGTGCCAGCAGCTCGGTCCTAGCGGGGCAAAATGAGCAGTTCTTC.

The V gene is TRBV4-1, the J gene TRBJ1-5; maybe TRBD1 (5 bases). The CDR3 is 13 residues long. V lost 4 bases and J 8 bases, leaving 12 bases between the germline ends. Germline V gives CDR1 MGHRA, CDR2 YSYEKL. The CDR3 DNA reads TGCGCCAGCAGCCCCGGGGGACGCGAGCCCCAGCATTTT. Encoded protein: CASSPGGREPQHF.

J is TRBJ1-1 and V is TRBV29-1; D may be TRBD1 (5 bases). The germline V and J ends were trimmed by 3 bases and 6 bases, with 8 bases remaining between them. Germline V gene lookup returns CDR1 SQVTM and CDR2 ANQGSEA. The CDR3 totals 11 residues. The CDR3 DNA reads as TGCAGCGTTGAGCCAGGGTCTGAAGCTTTCTTT. It translates to CSVEPGSEAFF.

Only one count was recorded for this clone. The chain combines TRBV28 with TRBJ1-2; a possible D gene is TRBD1 (5 bases). Deletions cut 8 bases from V and 6 bases from J, with 16 bases between. Germline V CDR1 and CDR2: MDHEN, SYDVKM. The CDR3 extends over 13 amino acids. This CDR3 reads CASLRGGADGYTF. The DNA of the CDR3 is TGTGCCAGCCTCCGCGGGGGAGCGGATGGCTACACCTTC.

The CDR3 sequence: CASSDRGSLGYTF. In DNA form, the CDR3 reads TGTGCCAGCAGCGACAGGGGGTCCCTTGGCTACACCTTC. The rearrangement links TRBV6-5 to TRBJ1-2; 9 bases are a match to TRBD1. CDR3 length: 13 amino acids. Per the germline V gene, CDR1 is MNHEY and CDR2 is SVGAGI. V lost 6 bases to trimming and J lost 7 bases; unmatched junction nucleotides: 6.

V is TRBV6-6 and J is TRBJ1-1, with D tentatively TRBD1 (6 bases). Germline CDR1 and CDR2: MNHNY and SVGAGI (reference sequence). The V end was cut by 7 bases, the J end by 1 base, with 10 bases between. The CDR3 consists of 13 residues. The CDR3 sequence is CASKGQTNTEAFF. CDR3 in DNA: TGTGCCAGCAAAGGACAGACGAACACTGAAGCTTTCTTT.

This clone is a singleton in its sample. V is TRBV4-2 and J is TRBJ1-3, with D uncertain. The CDR3 consists of 16 residues. From germline, CDR1 is LGHNA and CDR2 YNFKEQ. V was cut by 0 bases and J by 0 bases, with 9 bases left in between. The CDR3, as DNA: TGTGCCAGCAGCCAAGAAGAAGCCAACTCTGGAAACACCATATATTTT. Translating it yields CASSQEEANSGNTIYF.

A few counts support this clone. The V gene is TRBV28, the J gene TRBJ1-1; D perhaps matches TRBD1 (5 bases). This CDR3 is 15 amino acids long. Germline V gene data show CDR1 as MDHEN and CDR2 as SYDVKM. Trimming stripped 3 bases from V and 0 bases from J, with 11 bases between. The CDR3 here is CASSFGGYMNTEAFF. The CDR3 DNA reads TGTGCCAGCAGTTTCGGGGGGTACATGAACACTGAAGCTTTCTTT. The full variable domain, in which reference TRBV28 and TRBJ1-1 provide the parts outside the CDR3, is DVKVTQSSRYLVKRTGEKVFLECVQDMDHENMFWYRQDPGLGLRLIYFSYDVKMKEKGDIPEGYSVSREKKERFSLILESASTNQTSMYLCASSFGGYMNTEAFFGQGTRLTVV.

V usage is TRBV4-2 and J usage is TRBJ2-2; 8 bases agree with TRBD2. There are 18 residues in the CDR3. V was clipped by 0 bases and J by 2 bases; unmatched bases: 8. Per germline, CDR1 LGHNA and CDR2 YNFKEQ. CDR3 in amino acids: CASSQEGIRTSNTGELFF. CDR3 bases: TGTGCCAGCAGCCAAGAAGGCATAAGGACTAGCAACACCGGGGAGCTGTTTTTT.

This chain links TRBV28 with TRBJ1-2; D might be TRBD1 (6 bases). Trimming took off 7 bases at V and 4 bases at J, with 16 bases between the two ends. Germline-derived CDR1 and CDR2 are MDHEN and SYDVKM. This CDR3 contains 14 residues. CDR3 DNA sequence: TGTGCCAGCACCACCTCCGGGGACACCTATGGCTACACCTTC. Translated, it gives CASTTSGDTYGYTF.

This clone came up once. The rearrangement uses TRBV27 and TRBJ2-1, with 11 nucleotides matching TRBD2. Losses at the gene ends were 5 bases for V and 7 bases for J; bases not matched to a gene: 13. This CDR3 is built from 17 residues. Per germline, CDR1 MNHEY and CDR2 SMNVEV (reference sequence). CDR3: CASSPTLAGGPGNEQFF. CDR3 DNA: TGTGCCAGCAGTCCGACTTTAGCGGGGGGGCCGGGGAATGAGCAGTTCTTC.